This T cell receptor beta chain was identified during a study of blood T cells in healthy people across ages. Next came a second PCR, run for about 7 to 12 cycles, which used a sample-barcoded 5' primer along with a J-beta primer mix. Each CDR3 protein gets one entry after TCRdb re-called the 5' RACE reads with MiXCR. The profile shows hundreds of thousands of distinct CDR3 sequences, 32% of them singletons. The germline V gene encodes CDR1 SEHNR and CDR2 FQNEAQ (reference sequence). V trimming: 3 bases; J trimming: 3 bases; junction bases outside the gene matches: 8. The CDR3 is made up of 16 amino acids.

Sequenced material: blood. This TCR derives from an elderly woman in good health. This chain uses TRBV7-9 with TRBJ2-1, with 7 nucleotides matching TRBD2. The CDR3 loop reads CASSFYYGTNYNEQFF. CDR3 nucleotides: TGTGCCAGCAGCTTTTATTATGGGACTAACTACAATGAGCAGTTCTTC.